Listed below are T cell receptor beta chains from one sample, sequenced in a study of shared clonotypes between healthy human individuals. The table came from immunoSEQ multiplex PCR; TCRdb's copy has only in-frame clones and leaves some out. Here the sample spans about 1 million clones, approximately 70% being singletons. Source material: memory CD4+ T cells sorted from blood. All receptors derive from a man aged 18 to 30 in good health. CDR3s include the opening cysteine and the closing phenylalanine or tryptophan. The D gene is left open where the match is weak. Rows may omit the clone size; those that give it use once, few, many or a size class.

D: NA; V: TRBV9; J: TRBJ2-2; size: NA; CDR3: CASSVAGTSNTGELFF; DNA: TGTGCCAGCAGCGTAGCTGGTACCTCGAACACCGGGGAGCTGTTTTTT
D: TRBD2; V: TRBV7-2; J: TRBJ2-3; size: NA; CDR3: CASSRMGLAAEDTQYF; DNA: TGTGCCAGCAGCCGTATGGGCCTAGCGGCGGAAGATACGCAGTATTTT
D: TRBD1; V: TRBV5-4; J: TRBJ2-3; size: NA; CDR3: CASKRDRGSTDTQYF; DNA: TGTGCCAGCAAACGGGACAGGGGAAGCACAGATACGCAGTATTTT
D: TRBD2; V: TRBV6-6; J: TRBJ2-3; size: NA; CDR3: CASSHGLVTDTQYF; DNA: TGTGCCAGCAGTCATGGACTAGTTACAGATACGCAGTATTTT
D: NA; V: TRBV6-5; J: TRBJ1-2; size: NA; CDR3: CASRGRQPNYGYTF; DNA: TGTGCCAGCAGAGGCCGACAGCCTAACTATGGCTACACCTTC
D: NA; V: TRBV27; J: TRBJ2-2; size: NA; CDR3: CASSLIFGRTNTGELFF; DNA: TGTGCCAGCAGTTTAATATTTGGCAGGACGAACACCGGGGAGCTGTTTTTT
D: TRBD1; V: TRBV7-2; J: TRBJ1-5; size: NA; CDR3: CASRRQGDQPQHF; DNA: TGTGCCAGCAGAAGACAGGGAGATCAGCCCCAGCATTTT
D: NA; V: TRBV2; J: TRBJ2-1; size: NA; CDR3: CASSRGSVGNEQFF; DNA: TGTGCCAGCAGTCGCGGGTCGGTAGGGAATGAGCAGTTCTTC
D: NA; V: TRBV28; J: TRBJ2-7; size: NA; CDR3: CASSLPRSYEQYF; DNA: TGTGCCAGCAGTTTACCTCGCTCCTACGAGCAGTACTTC
D: TRBD2; V: TRBV4-1; J: TRBJ2-3; size: NA; CDR3: CASSQGTSGSRTSTDTQYF; DNA: TGCGCCAGCAGCCAAGGGACTAGCGGGAGCAGGACTAGCACAGATACGCAGTATTTT
D: NA; V: TRBV2; J: TRBJ1-6; size: many; CDR3: CASSAQSSYNSPLHF; DNA: TGTGCCAGCAGCGCTCAGAGCTCCTATAATTCACCCCTCCACTTT
D: NA; V: TRBV30; J: TRBJ2-7; size: NA; CDR3: CALGGTLYEQYF; DNA: TGTGCCCTCGGGGGTACCCTCTACGAGCAGTACTTC
D: NA; V: TRBV4-1; J: TRBJ2-1; size: NA; CDR3: CASSPSPGSSYNEQFF; DNA: TGCGCCAGCAGCCCCAGCCCGGGGAGCTCCTACAATGAGCAGTTCTTC
D: NA; V: TRBV30; J: TRBJ2-7; size: NA; CDR3: CAWGRFSYEQYF; DNA: TGTGCCTGGGGCAGGTTCTCCTACGAGCAGTACTTC
D: NA; V: TRBV5-1; J: TRBJ1-2; size: NA; CDR3: CASRYDPENLYNYGYTF; DNA: TGCGCCAGCAGATACGACCCCGAAAATCTCTACAACTATGGCTACACCTTC
D: NA; V: TRBV18; J: TRBJ1-1; size: NA; CDR3: CASSPNINTEAFF; DNA: TGTGCCAGCTCACCAAATATTAACACTGAAGCTTTCTTT
D: TRBD1; V: TRBV10-3; J: TRBJ2-1; size: once; CDR3: CAISGTGGLNEQFF; DNA: TGTGCCATCAGCGGGACAGGGGGCCTCAATGAGCAGTTCTTC
D: TRBD2; V: TRBV7-2; J: TRBJ2-3; size: NA; CDR3: CASSLGAGGPGSSTDTQYF; DNA: TGTGCCAGCAGCTTAGGGGCGGGAGGGCCCGGATCTAGCACAGATACGCAGTATTTT
D: NA; V: TRBV18; J: TRBJ1-2; size: few; CDR3: CASSPSTPAHYGYTF; DNA: TGTGCCAGCTCACCAAGTACACCGGCCCACTATGGCTACACCTTC
D: TRBD2; V: TRBV28; J: TRBJ2-2; size: NA; CDR3: CASSLPPGLADTGELFF; DNA: TGTGCCAGCAGTTTGCCGCCGGGGCTAGCGGACACCGGGGAGCTGTTTTTT
D: NA; V: TRBV27; J: TRBJ2-3; size: NA; CDR3: CASSLRATVLYGTDTQYF; DNA: TGTGCCAGCAGTCTCAGGGCCACGGTGCTTTACGGCACAGATACGCAGTATTTT
D: NA; V: TRBV25-1; J: TRBJ1-2; size: NA; CDR3: CASSEYMGSSGYTF; DNA: TGTGCCAGCAGTGAATATATGGGTTCTTCTGGCTACACCTTC